These T cell receptor beta chains were read from a single sample in a study of T cell responses to AZD1222 COVID-19 vaccine. Using immunoSEQ multiplex PCR, the repertoire was profiled, and TCRdb retains in-frame clones only, with some absent. Of some 140,000 clones listed, around nine tenths were seen once; the top ten hold under 2%. The material was peripheral blood, obtained on day 0 of AZD1222 vaccination. These TCRs come from an adult in good health. Both conserved end residues are part of each CDR3. D genes are given only for firm matches. Not every row has a clone size; where given, it reads once, few, many or a size class.

d_call: NA
j_call: TRBJ2-5
cdr3_length: 13
v_call: TRBV21-1
clone_size: NA
cdr3_nt: TGTGCCAGCAGCAAAGGAGGGCGGGGCCGGGAGTACTTC
cdr3_aa: CASSKGGRGREYF

d_call: TRBD1
j_call: TRBJ2-1
cdr3_length: 15
v_call: TRBV19
clone_size: NA
cdr3_nt: TGTGCCAGTAGTATACAGGGGGCTTATTACAATGAGCAGTTCTTC
cdr3_aa: CASSIQGAYYNEQFF

d_call: TRBD1
j_call: TRBJ1-5
cdr3_length: 14
v_call: TRBV12-5
clone_size: few
cdr3_nt: TGTGCTAGTGGTCCCGACAGGGCGGATCAGCCCCAGCATTTT
cdr3_aa: CASGPDRADQPQHF

d_call: NA
j_call: TRBJ1-4
cdr3_length: 12
v_call: TRBV9
clone_size: NA
cdr3_nt: TGTGCCAGCAGCGGGGGGAATGAAAAACTGTTTTTT
cdr3_aa: CASSGGNEKLFF

d_call: NA
j_call: TRBJ2-1
cdr3_length: 15
v_call: TRBV10-3
clone_size: NA
cdr3_nt: TGTGCCATCAGTGAAAGAGAGGGGCTGGGGAATGAGCAGTTCTTC
cdr3_aa: CAISEREGLGNEQFF

d_call: TRBD2
j_call: TRBJ2-3
cdr3_length: 20
v_call: TRBV9
clone_size: NA
cdr3_nt: TGTGCCAGCAGCGTATCTCCCCGACTAGCGGGAGGGACTAGCACAGATACGCAGTATTTT
cdr3_aa: CASSVSPRLAGGTSTDTQYF

d_call: NA
j_call: TRBJ1-4
cdr3_length: 12
v_call: TRBV7-9
clone_size: NA
cdr3_nt: TGTGCCAGCAGCTCAGGGAATGAAAAACTGTTTTTT
cdr3_aa: CASSSGNEKLFF

d_call: NA
j_call: TRBJ2-2
cdr3_length: 13
v_call: TRBV7-2
clone_size: NA
cdr3_nt: TGTGCCAGCAGCTCCTGGGGAACCGGGGAGCTGTTTTTT
cdr3_aa: CASSSWGTGELFF

d_call: NA
j_call: TRBJ1-2
cdr3_length: 14
v_call: TRBV30
clone_size: NA
cdr3_nt: TGTGCCTGGAGTGTCTCACCTACTAACTATGGCTACACCTTC
cdr3_aa: CAWSVSPTNYGYTF

d_call: NA
j_call: TRBJ2-3
cdr3_length: 13
v_call: TRBV4-3
clone_size: once
cdr3_nt: TGCGCCAGCAGCCAAGCCGGGCGAGATACGCAGTATTTT
cdr3_aa: CASSQAGRDTQYF

d_call: NA
j_call: TRBJ1-4
cdr3_length: 14
v_call: TRBV10-3
clone_size: NA
cdr3_nt: TGTGCCATCAGGCCGACAGGCGATCATGAAAAACTGTTTTTT
cdr3_aa: CAIRPTGDHEKLFF

d_call: NA
j_call: TRBJ1-4
cdr3_length: 15
v_call: TRBV5-1
clone_size: NA
cdr3_nt: TGCGCCAGCAGCTTTAGCGATGCAACTAATGAAAAACTGTTTTTT
cdr3_aa: CASSFSDATNEKLFF

d_call: NA
j_call: TRBJ2-7
cdr3_length: 11
v_call: TRBV28
clone_size: NA
cdr3_nt: TGTGCCACTACGCCGGGCTACGAGCAGTACTTC
cdr3_aa: CATTPGYEQYF

d_call: NA
j_call: TRBJ1-1
cdr3_length: 14
v_call: TRBV18
clone_size: NA
cdr3_nt: TGTGCCAGCTCAAGGGAAGGCCTGAACACTGAAGCTTTCTTT
cdr3_aa: CASSREGLNTEAFF

d_call: TRBD1
j_call: TRBJ2-2
cdr3_length: 15
v_call: TRBV7-2
clone_size: NA
cdr3_nt: TGTGCCAGCAGCTATGGACAGGGTATGGCCGGGGAGCTGTTTTTT
cdr3_aa: CASSYGQGMAGELFF

d_call: TRBD1
j_call: TRBJ2-1
cdr3_length: 14
v_call: TRBV27
clone_size: few
cdr3_nt: TGTGCCAGCAGTCCTCGGACAGGGGAGAATGAGCAGTTCTTC
cdr3_aa: CASSPRTGENEQFF

d_call: TRBD1
j_call: TRBJ2-5
cdr3_length: 14
v_call: TRBV6-5
clone_size: NA
cdr3_nt: TGTGCCAGCGGGACAGGGGGCTGGCAAGAGACCCAGTACTTC
cdr3_aa: CASGTGGWQETQYF

d_call: TRBD1
j_call: TRBJ1-2
cdr3_length: 12
v_call: TRBV27
clone_size: NA
cdr3_nt: TGTGCCAGCAGGGGACAGGGTGACGGCTACACCTTC
cdr3_aa: CASRGQGDGYTF

d_call: NA
j_call: TRBJ2-7
cdr3_length: 15
v_call: TRBV5-1
clone_size: NA
cdr3_nt: TGCGCCAGCAGCAGCGGGGGGACAGGGTTGTACGAGCAGTACTTC
cdr3_aa: CASSSGGTGLYEQYF

d_call: TRBD2
j_call: TRBJ2-7
cdr3_length: 18
v_call: TRBV6-1
clone_size: NA
cdr3_nt: TGTGCCAGCAGTGTAAGGGGGACTAGCGGGGTTCCTTCCTACGAGCAGTACTTC
cdr3_aa: CASSVRGTSGVPSYEQYF

d_call: NA
j_call: TRBJ1-2
cdr3_length: 15
v_call: TRBV7-2
clone_size: NA
cdr3_nt: TGTGCCAGCAGCATGGACCTAAAAGTCGTATATGGCTACACCTTC
cdr3_aa: CASSMDLKVVYGYTF

d_call: TRBD1
j_call: TRBJ1-2
cdr3_length: 12
v_call: TRBV6-5
clone_size: NA
cdr3_nt: TGTGCCAGCAAGGACAGGGTTTATGGCTACACCTTC
cdr3_aa: CASKDRVYGYTF

d_call: NA
j_call: TRBJ1-3
cdr3_length: 13
v_call: TRBV12-3/TRBV12-4
clone_size: NA
cdr3_nt: TGTGCCAGCAGTTTCGGGACAAGAAACACCATATATTTT
cdr3_aa: CASSFGTRNTIYF

d_call: NA
j_call: TRBJ1-1
cdr3_length: 12
v_call: TRBV6-2/TRBV6-3
clone_size: few
cdr3_nt: TGTGCCAGCAGTTTGACGAACACTGAAGCTTTCTTT
cdr3_aa: CASSLTNTEAFF

d_call: NA
j_call: TRBJ1-1
cdr3_length: 15
v_call: TRBV4-1
clone_size: NA
cdr3_nt: TGCGCCAGCAGCCCTAGGGACATTATGAACACTGAAGCTTTCTTT
cdr3_aa: CASSPRDIMNTEAFF

d_call: NA
j_call: TRBJ2-1
cdr3_length: 18
v_call: TRBV7-9
clone_size: NA
cdr3_nt: TGTGCCAGCAGCTTAGCGCGGTTGCGGGGGCCTTACTACAATGAGCAGTTCTTC
cdr3_aa: CASSLARLRGPYYNEQFF

d_call: NA
j_call: TRBJ2-3
cdr3_length: 16
v_call: TRBV28
clone_size: NA
cdr3_nt: TGTGCCAGCAGTCCTAGAAAACTAGACCGCACAGATACGCAGTATTTT
cdr3_aa: CASSPRKLDRTDTQYF

d_call: TRBD2
j_call: TRBJ2-1
cdr3_length: 15
v_call: TRBV30
clone_size: NA
cdr3_nt: TGTGCCTGGATGATGACTAGCGGGAGGGGGGGTGAGCAGTTCTTC
cdr3_aa: CAWMMTSGRGGEQFF

d_call: TRBD1
j_call: TRBJ1-2
cdr3_length: 12
v_call: TRBV30
clone_size: once
cdr3_nt: TGTGCCTGGAGGATGACAGGGTACGGCTACACCTTC
cdr3_aa: CAWRMTGYGYTF

d_call: TRBD2
j_call: TRBJ2-2
cdr3_length: 16
v_call: TRBV18
clone_size: NA
cdr3_nt: TGTGCCAGCTCATTTACTAGCGGGAGTGACACCGGGGAGCTGTTTTTT
cdr3_aa: CASSFTSGSDTGELFF

d_call: TRBD1
j_call: TRBJ1-1
cdr3_length: 16
v_call: TRBV6-6
clone_size: NA
cdr3_nt: TGTGCCAGCAGTTACGAAGCCGGGACAGGGTTTTCTGAAGCTTTCTTT
cdr3_aa: CASSYEAGTGFSEAFF

d_call: TRBD2
j_call: TRBJ2-1
cdr3_length: 15
v_call: TRBV6-4
clone_size: NA
cdr3_nt: TGTGCCAGCAGTGGGACTAGCGGGAGTTACAATGAGCAGTTCTTC
cdr3_aa: CASSGTSGSYNEQFF

d_call: NA
j_call: TRBJ1-1
cdr3_length: 14
v_call: TRBV9
clone_size: NA
cdr3_nt: TGTGCCAGCAGCGTAGATGGGTCAAACACTGAAGCTTTCTTT
cdr3_aa: CASSVDGSNTEAFF

d_call: NA
j_call: TRBJ1-5
cdr3_length: 16
v_call: TRBV6-2/TRBV6-3
clone_size: NA
cdr3_nt: TGTGCCAGCAGTGCCACCCAGGGGTTAAACTTTCAGCCCCAGCATTTT
cdr3_aa: CASSATQGLNFQPQHF

d_call: NA
j_call: TRBJ1-1
cdr3_length: 10
v_call: TRBV20-1
clone_size: NA
cdr3_nt: TGCAGTGTCGCGCAGTCTGCGGCTTTCTTT
cdr3_aa: CSVAQSAAFF